This T cell receptor (beta chain) was found in a study of T-cell reconstitution after alpha-beta-depleted transplantation in children. Comments on this clonotype: Its antigen is still unknown.

Whole-study results and caveats: Newly produced T cells mostly provided counts and TCRbeta diversity after one year, as hyperexpanded clones declined. TCRbeta diversity was high at day 60 in some patients (a result of surviving recipient T cells and thymic progenitors). Expanded graft clones, several hundred of them, were reportedly the source of alpha-beta T cells about two months after transplant.

The V segment lost 7 bases and the J segment 5 bases; nucleotides outside the gene matches: 11. CDR1 is SGHRS and CDR2 is YFSETQ in the germline V gene. The CDR3 loop spans 15 amino acids. A TCRbeta library incorporating unique molecular identifiers was prepared. TCRdb independently ran MiXCR on the PCR reads; one entry per CDR3 protein. The sample carries 350,000 to 500,000 distinct CDR3 sequences, roughly two fifths recorded once. The sequencing used PBMCs, collected before TCRalphabeta/CD19-depleted stem cell transplant. V is TRBV5-1 and J is TRBJ2-3, with 9 nucleotides matching TRBD2. The TCR sequence derives from a girl aged 2-9 years with aplastic anemia, due to receive a stem cell transplant. The CDR3 DNA follows: TGCGCCAGCCGCGGGGGGGAGAGGGGTCGAGATACGCAGTATTTT. Protein product: CASRGGERGRDTQYF. Drawing the rest from reference TRBV5-1 and TRBJ2-3, the complete variable domain is KAGVTQTPRYLIKTRGQQVTLSCSPISGHRSVSWYQQTPGQGLQFLFEYFSETQRNKGNFPGRFSGRQFSNSRSEMNVSTLELGDSALYLCASRGGERGRDTQYFGPGTRLTVL.